A selection of T cell receptor beta chains follows, all from one sample in a study of OX40 agonist ivuxolimab in advanced cancers. Sequencing used immunoSEQ multiplex PCR; TCRdb keeps in-frame clones, though not all of them. Of 90,000 to 100,000 clones detected, just under 85% appear once; the ten largest clones hold around 1.6%. Sequences were derived from CD4+ or CD8+ T cells sorted from blood, sampled in a trial of the OX40 agonist ivuxolimab. The source of these receptors is an adult with an advanced solid tumor such as melanoma, head and neck, liver or kidney cancer. Both conserved end residues are part of each CDR3. Each record gives: V gene, clone size, J gene, D gene, CDR3 DNA, CDR3 protein. The D gene is left open where the match is weak. Not every row has a clone size; where given, it reads once, few, many or a size class.

>TRBV12-5|.|TRBJ2-1|TRBD2
TGTGCTAGTGGTCTCAGCCCTAGCGGGAGAGGGAGGAGGGGGCAGTTCTTC
CASGLSPSGRGRRGQFF
>TRBV6-1|.|TRBJ2-2|.
TGTGCCAGCAATCTATACGAGGGGGAGCTGTTTTTT
CASNLYEGELFF
>TRBV28|.|TRBJ2-7|TRBD1
TGTGCCAGCAGGGCAGAGGTGGGGACAGGGCCCTACGAGCAGTACTTC
CASRAEVGTGPYEQYF
>TRBV7-2|.|TRBJ1-1|TRBD1
TGTGCCAGCAGCTTAGGGGGACAGGGTCGTACAACTGAAGCTTTCTTT
CASSLGGQGRTTEAFF
>TRBV18|.|TRBJ1-5|.
TGTGCCAGCTCACCTACCGAGAGGCAGCCCCAGCATTTT
CASSPTERQPQHF
>TRBV18|few|TRBJ1-1|.
TGTGCCAGCTCGACAGCAGATGAAGCTTTCTTT
CASSTADEAFF
>TRBV11-2|.|TRBJ2-2|.
TGTGCCAGCAGCTTAGGCCCGAACACCGGGGAGCTGTTTTTT
CASSLGPNTGELFF
>TRBV9|.|TRBJ1-1|.
TGTGCCAGCAGCCATGACCGGGGGAACACTGAAGCTTTCTTT
CASSHDRGNTEAFF
>TRBV30|.|TRBJ2-1|TRBD2
TGTGCCTGGACATTCTCTCGGCGGGGGAGCGAGCAGTTCTTC
CAWTFSRRGSEQFF
>TRBV7-3|.|TRBJ2-1|TRBD2
TGTGCCAGCAGCCCGCGACTAGCGGGAACAATCAACAATGAGCAGTTCTTC
CASSPRLAGTINNEQFF